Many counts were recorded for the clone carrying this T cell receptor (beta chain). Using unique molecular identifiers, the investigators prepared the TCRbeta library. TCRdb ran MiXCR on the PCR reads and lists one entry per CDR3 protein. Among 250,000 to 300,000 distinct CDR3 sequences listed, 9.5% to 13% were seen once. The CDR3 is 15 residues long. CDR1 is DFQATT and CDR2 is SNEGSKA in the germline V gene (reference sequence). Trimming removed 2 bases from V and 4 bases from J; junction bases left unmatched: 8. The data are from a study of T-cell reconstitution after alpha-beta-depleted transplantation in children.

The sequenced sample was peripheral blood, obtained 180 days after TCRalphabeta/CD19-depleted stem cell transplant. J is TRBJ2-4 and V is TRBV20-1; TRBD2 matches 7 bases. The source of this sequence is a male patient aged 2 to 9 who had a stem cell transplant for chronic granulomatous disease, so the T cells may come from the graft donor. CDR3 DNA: TGCAGTGCTAGATATGAAGCGGGGACTAAAAACATTCAGTACTTC. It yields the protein CSARYEAGTKNIQYF.